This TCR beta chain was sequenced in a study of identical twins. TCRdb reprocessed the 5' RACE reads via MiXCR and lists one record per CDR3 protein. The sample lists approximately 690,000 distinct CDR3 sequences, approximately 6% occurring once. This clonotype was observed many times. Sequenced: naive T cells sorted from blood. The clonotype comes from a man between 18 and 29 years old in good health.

Here the CDR3 reads CASSDTGGTGELFF. For the CDR3, the DNA is TGTGCCAGCAGTGATACAGGGGGCACCGGGGAGCTGTTTTTT. The chain has TRBV6-2 or TRBV6-3 and TRBJ2-2; TRBD1 matches 8 bases. Germline trimming cut 5 bases from V and 4 bases from J; bases unmatched to any gene: 3. The CDR3 consists of 14 residues. The germline V gene has CDR1 MNHEY and CDR2 SVGEGT.